The 30 T cell receptor beta chains in this list originate from one sample, sequenced in a study of blood T cell repertoires in COVID-19. Sequenced by immunoSEQ multiplex PCR; TCRdb stores in-frame clones only, minus some. This sample carries hundreds of thousands of clones, about 83% of them seen once, and the ten largest clones take roughly 8%. The specimen was peripheral blood. Source of these receptors: a woman aged 45 to 65 with acute or convalescent COVID-19.

The rearrangement links TRBV19 to TRBJ2-3, with 8 bases fitting TRBD2. CDR3 size: 16 residues. The V and J ends lost 5 bases and 4 bases, in that order; junction bases with no gene match: 11. Germline CDR1 reads LNHDA; CDR2 reads SQIVND (reference sequence). CDR3 amino acids: CASSPRTSRDPDTQYF. The CDR3 DNA is TGTGCCAGTAGTCCTCGGACTAGCCGGGACCCAGATACGCAGTATTTT. Full variable domain (missing parts from reference TRBV19 and TRBJ2-3): DGGITQSPKYLFRKEGQNVTLSCEQNLNHDAMYWYRQDPGQGLRLIYYSQIVNDFQKGDIAEGYSVSREKKESFPLTVTSAQKNPTAFYLCASSPRTSRDPDTQYFGPGTRLTVL.

This clone was seen a single time. The chain has TRBV5-6 and TRBJ2-5; 8 bases match TRBD1. In germline, CDR1 is SGHDT, CDR2 YYEEEE. The J segment lost 0 bases and the V segment lost 3 bases, leaving 13 bases of the junction unmatched. The CDR3 has 18 amino acids. DNA for the CDR3: TGTGCCAGCAGCTCCCCGGTAGGTCAGGGGGCTTACCAAGAGACCCAGTACTTC. It translates to CASSSPVGQGAYQETQYF.

This clone was counted between two and nine times. The rearrangement uses TRBV28 and TRBJ2-7; 8 nucleotides match TRBD1. The length of the CDR3 is 13 residues. Looked up from germline, CDR1 is MDHEN and CDR2 is SYDVKM. V trimming: 5 bases; J trimming: 5 bases; junction bases outside the gene matches: 5. The CDR3 sequence is CASSPDRVHEQYF. In nucleotides, the CDR3 is TGTGCCAGCAGTCCGGACAGGGTACACGAGCAGTACTTC.

Points on this clone: The sample carries other DNA sequences with the same CDR3. The chain is built from TRBV28 and TRBJ1-2, with 7 bases matching TRBD1. Per germline, CDR1 MDHEN and CDR2 SYDVKM. This CDR3 comprises 14 residues. V gave up 8 bases and J gave up 2 bases; unmatched junction bases: 8. This chain's CDR3 is CASSTRDRNYGYTF. CDR3 bases: TGTGCCAGCTCGACCCGGGACAGAAACTATGGCTACACCTTC.

This chain connects TRBV6-4 to TRBJ1-2; D remains ambiguous. The V end was cut by 5 bases, the J end by 8 bases, with 21 bases between. The CDR3 spans 15 residues. Germline V lookup: CDR1 MRHNA, CDR2 SNTAGT. The CDR3 loop reads CASSKQGSLGGGYTF. The DNA for the CDR3 is TGTGCCAGCAGTAAACAAGGCTCGCTGGGAGGAGGCTACACCTTC.

In DNA, the CDR3 is TGTGCCAGCAGCCGAGGGACAGGTCGATATGGCTACACCTTC. This gives the protein CASSRGTGRYGYTF. The V call is TRBV14, the J call TRBJ1-2; TRBD1 agrees at 8 bases. CDR1 and CDR2 (germline): SGHDN, FVKESK. V lost 4 bases, J lost 5 bases, and 6 bases stayed unmatched. CDR3 size: 14 residues.

V gene TRBV9 combines with J gene TRBJ2-6, with 8 bases identical to TRBD1. The germline CDR1 and CDR2 sequences are SGDLS and YYNGEE. With V trimmed by 3 bases and J by 0 bases, 5 bases remained unmatched. The CDR3 contains 17 residues. CDR3 sequence: CASSEGTGFSGANVLTF. The CDR3, as DNA: TGTGCCAGCAGCGAAGGGACAGGCTTCTCTGGGGCCAACGTCCTGACTTTC.

The chain links TRBV19 to TRBJ2-5; D not resolved. Germline V gene data show CDR1 as LNHDA and CDR2 as SQIVND (reference sequence). Trimming took off 7 bases at V and 7 bases at J, with 22 bases between the two ends. CDR3 size: 15 residues. The CDR3 region has the DNA TGTGCCAGTAAGCCCCGTGGAGACGCACTCAGGACCCAGTACTTC. Translated: CASKPRGDALRTQYF.

The chain uses TRBV7-9 and TRBJ2-7, with 9 bases aligning to TRBD1. Germline assignment: CDR1 SEHNR and CDR2 FQNEAQ (reference sequence). The CDR3 sequence is 16 residues long. With 5 bases clipped from V and 2 bases from J, the junction kept 10 bases outside the gene matches. The CDR3 DNA reads TGTGCCAGCAGCACTCCGGGACAGGGAGCACCCTACGAGCAGTACTTC. Translating gives CASSTPGQGAPYEQYF.

The chain combines TRBV10-3 with TRBJ1-3; perhaps TRBD1 as D (5 bases). The CDR3 runs 16 residues. Germline values: CDR1 ENHRY, CDR2 SYGVKD. V lost 0 bases and J 1 base, leaving 10 bases between the germline ends. The CDR3 loop reads CAISESKSGSGNTIYF. The CDR3 bases are TGTGCCATCAGTGAGTCAAAGTCAGGGTCTGGAAACACCATATATTTT.

Only one count was recorded for this clone. With a much larger clone just one base away, this may be a read error. The chain combines TRBV27 with TRBJ2-7; 9 bases are shared with TRBD2. The germline V gene encodes CDR1 MNHEY and CDR2 SMNVEV (reference sequence). This CDR3 comprises 14 residues. After removal of 4 bases from V and 2 bases from J, the junction contained 3 bases not matched to a gene. The CDR3 bases are TGTGCCAGCAGTTCTAGCGGGAAGGCCTACGAGCAGTACTTC. It specifies CASSSSGKAYEQYF.

V is TRBV5-1 and J is TRBJ2-3, with a tentative D call TRBD2 (5 bases). This CDR3 is built from 14 residues. Germline lookup yields CDR1 SGHRS and CDR2 YFSETQ. Trimming removed 4 bases from V and 1 base from J, with 10 bases in between. The CDR3 spells CASSIASGTDTQYF. CDR3 nucleotide sequence: TGCGCCAGCAGCATAGCGTCCGGCACAGATACGCAGTATTTT. Using reference TRBV5-1 and TRBJ2-3 for the parts outside the CDR3, the full variable domain is KAGVTQTPRYLIKTRGQQVTLSCSPISGHRSVSWYQQTPGQGLQFLFEYFSETQRNKGNFPGRFSGRQFSNSRSEMNVSTLELGDSALYLCASSIASGTDTQYFGPGTRLTVL.

The chain couples TRBV27 to TRBJ2-7; maybe TRBD1 (5 bases). The ends were cut back, 6 bases at V and 7 bases at J, with 16 bases in the middle. The CDR3 covers 13 residues. Per germline, CDR1 MNHEY and CDR2 SMNVEV (reference sequence). The CDR3 sequence: CASRTQASEEQYF. For the CDR3, the DNA is TGTGCCAGCAGAACACAGGCGAGTGAAGAGCAGTACTTC.

The chain links TRBV5-6 to TRBJ2-1; 8 bases align to TRBD2. Germline lookup yields CDR1 SGHDT and CDR2 YYEEEE. V gave up 2 bases and J gave up 9 bases; unmatched junction bases: 10. The CDR3 length is 15 residues. The CDR3 region is CASSFGLASQGEQFF. CDR3 coding DNA: TGTGCCAGCAGCTTCGGACTAGCCTCTCAGGGTGAGCAGTTCTTC.

The chain carries TRBV10-1 and TRBJ1-3; D is unclear. This CDR3 is 17 amino acids long. CDR1 WNHNN and CDR2 SYGVQD come from the germline V gene (reference sequence). Trimming cost V 2 bases and J 0 bases, with 14 bases left between them. The CDR3 DNA sequence: TGCGCCAGCAGTGAGCTCTCAGGCGAAACCTCTGGAAACACCATATATTTT. Translated: CASSELSGETSGNTIYF.

This clone has only a few counts. The V call is TRBV6-4, the J call TRBJ2-3; D remains unclear. Germline V lookup: CDR1 MRHNA, CDR2 SNTAGT. The V and J ends lost 6 bases and 2 bases respectively, with 12 bases between them. The CDR3 is 14 residues long. The CDR3 here is CASRVSSTTDTQYF. The CDR3 bases are TGTGCCAGCAGGGTTAGCAGCACCACAGATACGCAGTATTTT.

This chain connects TRBV11-3 to TRBJ2-5, with a possible D match to TRBD2 (5 bases). Per germline, CDR1 SGHNT and CDR2 YENEEA. The CDR3 loop spans 13 amino acids. V gave up 2 bases and J gave up 4 bases, with 8 bases separating them. In nucleotides, the CDR3 is TGTGCCAGCAGCTTAAGGGCGGGAGAGACCCAGTACTTC. Translating it yields CASSLRAGETQYF.

The chain combines TRBV5-1 with TRBJ2-3; D is perhaps TRBD2 (7 bases). CDR1 is SGHRS, CDR2 YFSETQ, per germline. Trimming pared 0 bases from V and 4 bases from J, leaving 15 bases between. The CDR3 length is 16 residues. Here the CDR3 reads CASSLEGGTKADTQYF. In DNA form, the CDR3 reads TGCGCCAGCAGCTTGGAGGGGGGGACTAAGGCAGATACGCAGTATTTT.

In the case of this clone: Other nucleotide sequences from this sample produce the same CDR3. The chain employs TRBV7-2 and TRBJ2-3; the match to TRBD2 covers 11 bases. CDR1 is SGHTA and CDR2 is FQGNSA in the germline V gene. Trimming at V came to 3 bases and at J to 4 bases, leaving 3 bases not matched to a gene. This CDR3 comprises 15 residues. In DNA form, the CDR3 reads TGTGCCAGCAGCTTGTTGGGACTAGCGGCAGATACGCAGTATTTT. Its protein product is CASSLLGLAADTQYF.

In its sample, this clone was seen many times. This CDR3 reads CASSSGGASGRAMEQYF. CDR3 bases: TGTGCCAGCAGCTCCGGGGGGGCTAGCGGGAGGGCGATGGAGCAGTACTTC. This chain connects TRBV28 to TRBJ2-7; 12 nucleotides align to TRBD2. V lost 6 bases and J lost 7; bases outside the gene matches: 16. Germline assignment: CDR1 MDHEN and CDR2 SYDVKM. The CDR3 is 17 amino acids.

The J gene is TRBJ1-2, the V gene TRBV7-2; D not certain. Germline V lookup: CDR1 SGHTA, CDR2 FQGNSA. V dropped 1 base and J dropped 6 bases, with 9 bases sitting between them. The CDR3 runs 13 residues. CDR3 bases: TGTGCCAGCAGCTTAGGGGGAGTTCATGGCTACACCTTC. Its protein product is CASSLGGVHGYTF.

The chain employs TRBV6-5 and TRBJ1-5, with a tentative D call TRBD1 (5 bases). Trimming pared 6 bases from V and 1 base from J, leaving 13 bases between. The CDR3 loop spans 15 amino acids. Per germline, CDR1 MNHEY and CDR2 SVGAGI. Written as DNA, the CDR3 is TGTGCCAGCAGGACAGCGATGTCCAGCAATCAGCCCCAGCATTTT. Its protein product is CASRTAMSSNQPQHF.

The chain has TRBV9 and TRBJ2-7, with 11 bases fitting TRBD2. CDR1 and CDR2 from the germline V gene are SGDLS and YYNGEE. The CDR3 loop spans 16 amino acids. The ends lost 1 base at V and 5 bases at J; junction bases unmatched: 8. This CDR3 reads CASSVMGLAGGNEQYF. The CDR3 DNA is TGTGCCAGCAGCGTAATGGGGCTAGCGGGAGGAAACGAGCAGTACTTC.

CDR3 nucleotides: TGTGCCAGCAGTTACGGGGGAGGAGGCATCCTACGAGAACAGTACTTC. Protein product: CASSYGGGGILREQYF. V usage is TRBV6-5 and J usage is TRBJ2-7, with a possible D match to TRBD2 (6 bases). There are 16 residues in the CDR3. The germline V and J ends were trimmed by 2 bases and 10 bases, with 24 bases remaining between them. Per germline, CDR1 MNHEY and CDR2 SVGAGI.

The V gene is TRBV18, the J gene TRBJ1-2; D not resolved. V was shortened by 2 bases and J by 2 bases, with 9 bases between the two germline ends. CDR1 and CDR2 from the germline V gene are KGHSH and LQKENI. The CDR3 is 14 residues long. The CDR3 nucleotides read TGTGCCAGCTCACCAGGCGAGGGAAACTATGGCTACACCTTC. Translation gives CASSPGEGNYGYTF.

The chain has TRBV19 and TRBJ2-7, with a weak D call TRBD2 (5 bases). Deletions cut 4 bases from V and 0 bases from J, with 13 bases between. This CDR3 is 15 amino acids long. Germline V lookup: CDR1 LNHDA, CDR2 SQIVND (reference sequence). Here the CDR3 reads CASSTVAGSSYEQYF. CDR3 bases: TGTGCCAGTAGTACGGTGGCGGGCAGCTCCTACGAGCAGTACTTC.

This chain uses TRBV28 with TRBJ2-1; D possibly corresponds to TRBD2 (7 bases). V was clipped by 6 bases and J by 2 bases, with 11 bases between them. The CDR3 spans 14 residues. In germline, CDR1 is MDHEN, CDR2 SYDVKM. CDR3 amino acids: CASRGGGAYNEQFF. The CDR3 DNA sequence: TGTGCCAGCAGAGGGGGGGGCGCCTACAATGAGCAGTTCTTC. Supplemented by reference TRBV28 and TRBJ2-1, the full variable domain reads DVKVTQSSRYLVKRTGEKVFLECVQDMDHENMFWYRQDPGLGLRLIYFSYDVKMKEKGDIPEGYSVSREKKERFSLILESASTNQTSMYLCASRGGGAYNEQFFGPGTRLTVL.

This clone was counted once. V is TRBV5-1 and J is TRBJ2-2; D may be TRBD2 (5 bases). This CDR3 spans 16 amino acids. CDR1 is SGHRS and CDR2 is YFSETQ in the germline V gene. Trimming took 9 bases from V and 1 from J, leaving 19 bases between them. The CDR3 DNA is TGCGCCACTGGCCCCCGGGGAGCTATGAACACCGGGGAGCTGTTTTTT. This translates into CATGPRGAMNTGELFF.

The rearrangement joins TRBV5-6 to TRBJ2-1; TRBD1 matches at 7 bases. The J segment lost 4 bases and the V segment lost 1 base, leaving 14 bases of the junction unmatched. Per germline, CDR1 SGHDT and CDR2 YYEEEE. CDR3 length equals 18 residues. The CDR3: CASSLISLQGSFYNEQFF. The CDR3 DNA is TGTGCCAGCAGCTTGATATCACTACAGGGGTCCTTTTACAATGAGCAGTTCTTC.

The chain links TRBV9 to TRBJ2-2; 12 bases line up with TRBD2. Germline values: CDR1 SGDLS, CDR2 YYNGEE. Trimming cost V 4 bases and J 4 bases; bases outside gene matches: 5. This CDR3 is 16 amino acids long. The CDR3 is CASSPPSGRVTGELFF. CDR3 sequence (DNA): TGTGCCAGCAGCCCTCCTAGCGGGAGGGTCACCGGGGAGCTGTTTTTT.